Included here is one T cell receptor (beta chain) sequence, with context. Its antigen remains unidentified. These data are taken from a study of shared clonotypes between healthy human individuals. Broader study findings: It was observed that about 5% of naive CD4 clonotypes were shared across several donors.

Produced via immunoSEQ multiplex PCR; TCRdb's table is partial and in-frame only. The sample gives about 1 million clones, roughly 80% of which show up once; around 1.5% is in the top ten. V shed 5 bases, J shed 9 bases, and the junction held 8 bases outside the gene matches. The CDR3 covers 14 residues. Germline CDR1 is SGHTA and CDR2 is FQGTGA. The sample was memory CD4+ T cells sorted from blood. The subset: CD45RA-negative fraction. The chain combines TRBV7-3 with TRBJ2-1, with 9 nucleotides matching TRBD2. This clonotype originated in a man aged 18 to 30 in good health. CDR3 sequence (DNA): TGTGCCAGCAGCCGAGATGGGACTAGCATTGAGCAGTTCTTC. Residues: CASSRDGTSIEQFF.